The clone carrying this T cell receptor (beta chain) was observed many times. The antigen remains unidentified. TCRdb re-clonotyped the PCR reads via MiXCR. The repertoire holds 40,000 or so clones, around a fifth seen once, with 15% to 20% in the top ten. This sample is part of a study of metastatic and nonmetastatic thyroid tumors. About the research overall: For malignant and benign thyroid patients, tumor or nodule tissue and blood were the sources whose repertoires were compared.

Notes on the study in general: Versus benign nodules, malignant thyroid tumors reportedly had significantly higher TCR beta diversity, in blood and tumor.

Thyroid surgery took place with no prior treatment in any patient. Trimming cost V 11 bases and J 5 bases, with 18 bases left between them. The CDR3 has 13 residues. Per the germline V gene, CDR1 is SNHLY and CDR2 is FYNNEI. The chain has TRBV2 and TRBJ2-5; TRBD1 might be the D (6 bases). What was sequenced was blood. The source of this sequence is a female donor with papillary thyroid cancer or a benign thyroid nodule (not recorded which). Some clones in this sample may be carry-over from other donors' samples. CDR3 amino acids: CAGGLGLQETQYF. Written as DNA, the CDR3 is TGTGCCGGGGGCCTGGGGCTCCAGGAGACCCAGTACTTC. The full variable domain, with the rest looked up from reference TRBV2 and TRBJ2-5, is EPEVTQTPSHQVTQMGQEVILRCVPISNHLYFYWYRQILGQKVEFLVSFYNNEISEKSEIFDDQFSVERPDGSNFTLKIRSTKLEDSAMYFCAGGLGLQETQYFGPGTRLLVL.